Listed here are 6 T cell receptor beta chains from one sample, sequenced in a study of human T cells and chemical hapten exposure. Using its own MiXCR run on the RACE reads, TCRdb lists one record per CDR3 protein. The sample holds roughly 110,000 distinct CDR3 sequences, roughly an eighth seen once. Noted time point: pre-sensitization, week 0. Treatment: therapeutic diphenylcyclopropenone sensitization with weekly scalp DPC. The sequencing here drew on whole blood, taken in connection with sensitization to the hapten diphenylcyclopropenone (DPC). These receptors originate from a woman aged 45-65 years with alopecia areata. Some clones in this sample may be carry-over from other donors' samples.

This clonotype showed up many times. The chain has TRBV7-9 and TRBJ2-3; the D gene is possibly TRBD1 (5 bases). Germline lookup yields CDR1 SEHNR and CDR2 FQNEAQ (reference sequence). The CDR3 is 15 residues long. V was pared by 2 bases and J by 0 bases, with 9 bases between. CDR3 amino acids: CASSLTDTSTDTQYF. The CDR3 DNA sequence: TGTGCCAGCAGCTTAACGGACACTAGCACAGATACGCAGTATTTT.

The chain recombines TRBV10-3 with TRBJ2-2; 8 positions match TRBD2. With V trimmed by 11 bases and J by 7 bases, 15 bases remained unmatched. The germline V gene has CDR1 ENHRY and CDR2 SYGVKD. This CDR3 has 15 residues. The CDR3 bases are TGTGCCCCCGCTCCCCGGGAGGGCAAAAGCGGGGAGCTGTTTTTT. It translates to CAPAPREGKSGELFF.

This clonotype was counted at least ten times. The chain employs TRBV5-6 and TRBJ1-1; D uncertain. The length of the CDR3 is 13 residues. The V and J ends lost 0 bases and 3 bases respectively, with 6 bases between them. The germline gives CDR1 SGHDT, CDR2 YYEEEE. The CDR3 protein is CASSLDQDTEAFF. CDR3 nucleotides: TGTGCCAGCAGCTTGGACCAAGACACTGAAGCTTTCTTT. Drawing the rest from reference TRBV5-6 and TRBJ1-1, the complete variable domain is DAGVTQSPTHLIKTRGQQVTLRCSPKSGHDTVSWYQQALGQGPQFIFQYYEEEERQRGNFPDRFSGHQFPNYSSELNVNALLLGDSALYLCASSLDQDTEAFFGQGTRLTVV.

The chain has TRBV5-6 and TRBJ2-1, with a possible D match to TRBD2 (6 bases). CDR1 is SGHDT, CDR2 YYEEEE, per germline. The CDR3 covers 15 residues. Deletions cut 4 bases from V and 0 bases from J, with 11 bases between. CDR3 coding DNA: TGTGCCAGCAGCCGGGGGAGAAGCTCCTACAATGAGCAGTTCTTC. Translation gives CASSRGRSSYNEQFF.

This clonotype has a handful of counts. The CDR3 sequence: CSVTSATDTQYF. The CDR3 nucleotides are TGCAGCGTGACCTCGGCTACAGATACGCAGTATTTT. The rearrangement joins TRBV29-1 to TRBJ2-3, with D unresolved. This CDR3 contains 12 residues. Trimming cost V 6 bases and J 3 bases, with 10 bases left between them. Germline V CDR1 and CDR2: SQVTM, ANQGSEA.

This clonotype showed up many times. In DNA form, the CDR3 reads TGTGCCAGCAGTTTTGCGGGGGGCCACAATGAGCAGTTCTTC. Its translation: CASSFAGGHNEQFF. The V and J genes are TRBV12-3 or TRBV12-4 and TRBJ2-1, with 8 bases identical to TRBD2. The CDR3 is 14 amino acids. After removal of 3 bases from V and 5 bases from J, the junction contained 3 bases not matched to a gene.